This TCR beta chain is drawn from a study of cytomegalovirus exposure and HLA in healthy donors. 13 Jbeta primers and 60 Vbeta primers were used for the PCR. Profiling relied on immunoSEQ multiplex PCR, and the TCRdb table lists in-frame clones only, not all of them. The sample carries around 200,000 clones, approximately 78% recorded once. A word on this clone: Its cognate antigen is unknown.

Germline V CDR1 and CDR2: MNHEY, SMNVEV (reference sequence). V dropped 2 bases and J dropped 8; count of bases not matched to a gene: 8. CDR3 size: 16 residues. All donors participated as healthy donors of bone marrow. Findings of the study overall: The authors listed 150 to 200 TCR beta chains as cytomegalovirus-associated. CMV serostatus was the only recorded immune exposure for donors.

The genes are TRBV27 and TRBJ2-1, with 11 bases lining up with TRBD2. The TCR originated in a woman aged 18-29 years in good health and CMV-seronegative. The sample taken for sequencing was PBMCs. CDR3 loop: CASSLSVAGGRYEQFF. The CDR3 nucleotides read TGTGCCAGCAGTTTAAGCGTAGCGGGGGGGCGATATGAGCAGTTCTTC.